This TCR beta chain is from a study of blood T cells in healthy people across ages. The CDR3 spans 15 residues. J was trimmed by 9 bases and V by 2 bases; bases with no gene match: 7. The germline V gene has CDR1 MDHEN and CDR2 SYDVKM. Sample-barcoded 5' priming and a J-beta primer mix drove a second PCR of about 7 to 12 cycles. TCRdb reprocessed the 5' RACE reads with MiXCR, giving one entry per CDR3 protein. The table has around 650,000 distinct CDR3 sequences, about a third seen once; the top ten hold about 16%. Sequencing was performed on blood. This TCR came from a woman aged 80 or older in good health. The rearrangement uses TRBV28 and TRBJ2-1, with 10 bases that match TRBD2. CDR3 sequence (DNA): TGTGCCAGCAGTTTACAGCGGGGGGGCTTTGTTGAGCAGTTCTTC. Translation: CASSLQRGGFVEQFF.